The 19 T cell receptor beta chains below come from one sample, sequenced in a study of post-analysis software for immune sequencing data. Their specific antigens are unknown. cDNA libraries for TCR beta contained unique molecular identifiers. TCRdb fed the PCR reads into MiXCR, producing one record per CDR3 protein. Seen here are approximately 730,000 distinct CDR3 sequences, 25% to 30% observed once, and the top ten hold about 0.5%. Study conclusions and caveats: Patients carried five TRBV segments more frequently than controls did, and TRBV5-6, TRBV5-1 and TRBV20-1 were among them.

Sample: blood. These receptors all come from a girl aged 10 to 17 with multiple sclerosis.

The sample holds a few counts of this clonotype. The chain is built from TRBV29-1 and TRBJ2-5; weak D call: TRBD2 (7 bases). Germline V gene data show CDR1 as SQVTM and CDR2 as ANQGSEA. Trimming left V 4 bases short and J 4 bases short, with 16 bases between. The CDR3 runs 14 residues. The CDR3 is CSVGGGGRGETQYF. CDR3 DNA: TGCAGCGTTGGGGGGGGGGGGCGAGGAGAGACCCAGTACTTC. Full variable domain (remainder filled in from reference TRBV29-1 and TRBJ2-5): SAVISQKPSRDICQRGTSLTIQCQVDSQVTMMFWYRQQPGQSLTLIATANQGSEATYESGFVIDKFPISRPNLTFSTLTVSNMSPEDSSIYLCSVGGGGRGETQYFGPGTRLLVL.

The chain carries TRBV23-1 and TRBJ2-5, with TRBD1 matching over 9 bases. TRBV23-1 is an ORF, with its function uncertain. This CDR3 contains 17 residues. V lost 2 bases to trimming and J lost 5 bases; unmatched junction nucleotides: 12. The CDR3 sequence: CASSQQGTGSFRETQYF. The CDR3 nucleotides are TGCGCCAGCAGTCAACAGGGGACAGGGAGTTTCAGGGAGACCCAGTACTTC.

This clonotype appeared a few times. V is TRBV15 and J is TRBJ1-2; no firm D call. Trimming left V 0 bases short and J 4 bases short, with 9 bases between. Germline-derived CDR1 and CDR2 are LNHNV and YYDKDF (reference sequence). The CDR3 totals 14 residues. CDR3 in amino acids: CATSRDLDLYGYTF. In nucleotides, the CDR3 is TGTGCCACCAGCAGAGATCTGGACCTCTATGGCTACACCTTC.

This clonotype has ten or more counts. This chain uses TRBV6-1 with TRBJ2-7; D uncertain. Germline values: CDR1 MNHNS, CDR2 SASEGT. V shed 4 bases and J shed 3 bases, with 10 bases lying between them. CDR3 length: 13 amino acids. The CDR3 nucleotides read TGTGCCAGCAGTGTAGGATATCTCTACGAGCAGTACTTC. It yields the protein CASSVGYLYEQYF.

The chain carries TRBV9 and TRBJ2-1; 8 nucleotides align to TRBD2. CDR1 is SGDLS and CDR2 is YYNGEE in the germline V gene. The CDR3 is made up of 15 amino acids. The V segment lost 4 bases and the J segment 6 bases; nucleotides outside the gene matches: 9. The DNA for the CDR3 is TGTGCCAGCAGCCCGTCCGGGACTAGTTTCAATGAGCAGTTCTTC. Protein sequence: CASSPSGTSFNEQFF. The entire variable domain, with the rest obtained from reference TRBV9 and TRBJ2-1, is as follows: DSGVTQTPKHLITATGQRVTLRCSPRSGDLSVYWYQQSLDQGLQFLIQYYNGEERAKGNILERFSAQQFPDLHSELNLSSLELGDSALYFCASSPSGTSFNEQFFGPGTRLTVL.

The CDR3 DNA reads TGTGCCACCAGTGATTTGCAAGGGACCTCGACTGTTGGGGATACGCAGTATTTT. Translated: CATSDLQGTSTVGDTQYF. The chain employs TRBV24-1 and TRBJ2-3; either TRBD1 or TRBD2 may fit D (5 bases each). The CDR3 is 18 residues long. Looked up from germline, CDR1 is KGHDR and CDR2 is SFDVKD. Trimming removed 0 bases from V and 6 bases from J, with 21 bases in between.

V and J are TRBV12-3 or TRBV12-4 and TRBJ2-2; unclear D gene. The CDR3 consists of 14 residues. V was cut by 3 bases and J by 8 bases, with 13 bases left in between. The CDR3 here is CASSFFGIGGELFF. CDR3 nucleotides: TGTGCCAGCAGTTTTTTTGGGATCGGGGGGGAGCTGTTTTTT.

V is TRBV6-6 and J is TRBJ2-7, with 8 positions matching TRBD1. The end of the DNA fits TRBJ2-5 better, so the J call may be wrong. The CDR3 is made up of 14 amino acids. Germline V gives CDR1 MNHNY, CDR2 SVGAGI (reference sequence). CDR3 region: CASSTRGRGETQYF. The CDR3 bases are TGTGCCAGCAGTACCAGGGGGCGCGGGGAGACCCAGTACTTC.

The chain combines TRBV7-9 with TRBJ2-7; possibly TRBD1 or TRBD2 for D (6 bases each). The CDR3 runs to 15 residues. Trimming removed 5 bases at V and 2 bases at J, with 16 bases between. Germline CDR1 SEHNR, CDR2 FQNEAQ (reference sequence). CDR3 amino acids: CASSPRGEEPYEQYF. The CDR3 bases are TGTGCCAGCAGCCCGAGGGGGGAGGAACCCTACGAGCAGTACTTC.

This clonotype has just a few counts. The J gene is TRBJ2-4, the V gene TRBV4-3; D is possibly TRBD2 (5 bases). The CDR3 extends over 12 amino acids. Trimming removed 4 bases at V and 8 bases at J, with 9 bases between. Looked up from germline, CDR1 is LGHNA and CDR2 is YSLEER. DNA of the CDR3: TGCGCCAGCAGCCCGGACGGGGACATTCAGTACTTC. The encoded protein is CASSPDGDIQYF.

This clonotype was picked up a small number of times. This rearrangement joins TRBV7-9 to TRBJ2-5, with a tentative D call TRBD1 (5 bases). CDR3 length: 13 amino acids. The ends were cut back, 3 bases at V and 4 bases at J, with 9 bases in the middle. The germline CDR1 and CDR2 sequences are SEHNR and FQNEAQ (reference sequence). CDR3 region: CASSFQQGETQYF. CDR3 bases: TGTGCCAGCAGCTTCCAGCAGGGAGAGACCCAGTACTTC. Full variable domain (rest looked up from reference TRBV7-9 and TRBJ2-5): DTGVSQNPRHKITKRGQNVTFRCDPISEHNRLYWYRQTLGQGPEFLTYFQNEAQLEKSRLLSDRFSAERPKGSFSTLEIQRTEQGDSAMYLCASSFQQGETQYFGPGTRLLVL.

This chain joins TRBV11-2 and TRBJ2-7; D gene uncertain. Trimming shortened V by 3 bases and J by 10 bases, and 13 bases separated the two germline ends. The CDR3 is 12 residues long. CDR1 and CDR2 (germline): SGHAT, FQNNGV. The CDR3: CASSFAYEPQYF. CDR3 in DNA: TGTGCCAGCAGCTTCGCTTACGAGCCCCAGTACTTC.

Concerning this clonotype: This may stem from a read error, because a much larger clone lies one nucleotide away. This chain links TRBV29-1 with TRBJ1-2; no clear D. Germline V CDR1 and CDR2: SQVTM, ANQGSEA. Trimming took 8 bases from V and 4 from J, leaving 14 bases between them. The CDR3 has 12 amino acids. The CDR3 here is CSTTEGSYGYTF. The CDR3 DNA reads TGCAGCACAACGGAGGGATCCTATGGCTACACCTTC. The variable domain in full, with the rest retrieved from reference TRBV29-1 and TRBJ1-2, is SAVISQKPSRDICQRGTSLTIQCQVDSQVTMMFWYRQQPGQSLTLIATANQGSEATYESGFVIDKFPISRPNLTFSTLTVSNMSPEDSSIYLCSTTEGSYGYTFGSGTRLTVV.

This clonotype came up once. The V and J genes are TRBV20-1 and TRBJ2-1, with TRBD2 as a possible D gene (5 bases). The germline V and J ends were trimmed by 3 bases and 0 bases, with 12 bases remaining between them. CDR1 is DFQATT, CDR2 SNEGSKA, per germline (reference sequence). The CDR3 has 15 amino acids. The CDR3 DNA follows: TGCAGTGCTAGGCAGGATACTAGCTCCTACAATGAGCAGTTCTTC. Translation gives CSARQDTSSYNEQFF.

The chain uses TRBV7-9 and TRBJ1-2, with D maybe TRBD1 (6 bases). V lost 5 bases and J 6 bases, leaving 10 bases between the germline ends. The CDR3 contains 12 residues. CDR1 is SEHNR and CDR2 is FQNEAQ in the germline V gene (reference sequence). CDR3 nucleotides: TGTGCCAGCAGCGACCACAGGGATGGCTACACCTTC. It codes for CASSDHRDGYTF.

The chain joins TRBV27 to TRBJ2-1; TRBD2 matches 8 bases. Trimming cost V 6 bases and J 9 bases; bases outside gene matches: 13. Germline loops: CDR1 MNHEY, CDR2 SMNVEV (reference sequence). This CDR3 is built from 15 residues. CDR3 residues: CASSIRGGLGREQFF. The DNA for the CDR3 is TGTGCCAGCAGCATCCGGGGGGGCCTGGGTCGTGAGCAGTTCTTC.

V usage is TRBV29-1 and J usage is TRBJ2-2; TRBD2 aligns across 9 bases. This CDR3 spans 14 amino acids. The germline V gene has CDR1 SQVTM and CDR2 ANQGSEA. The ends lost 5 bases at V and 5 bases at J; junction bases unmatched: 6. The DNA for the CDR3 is TGCAGCGTTATCCTAGCGGGGAGGACCGGGGAGCTGTTTTTT. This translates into CSVILAGRTGELFF.

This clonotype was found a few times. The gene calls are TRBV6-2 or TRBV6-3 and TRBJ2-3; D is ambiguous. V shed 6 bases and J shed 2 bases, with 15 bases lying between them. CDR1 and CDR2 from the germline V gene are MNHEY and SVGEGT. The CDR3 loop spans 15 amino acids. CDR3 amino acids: CASRPLGPATDTQYF. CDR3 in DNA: TGTGCCAGCAGACCCCTGGGCCCGGCCACAGATACGCAGTATTTT.

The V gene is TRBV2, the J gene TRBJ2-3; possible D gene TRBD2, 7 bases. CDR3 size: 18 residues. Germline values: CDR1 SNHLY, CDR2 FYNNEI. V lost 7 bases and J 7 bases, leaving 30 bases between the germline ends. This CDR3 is CASTLRRISGWGQNTQYF. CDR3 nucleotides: TGTGCCAGCACTCTACGGAGGATTAGCGGGTGGGGGCAGAATACGCAGTATTTT.